The 8 T cell receptor beta chains below come from one sample, sequenced in a study of blood T cell repertoires in COVID-19. Data came from immunoSEQ multiplex PCR; TCRdb stores just in-frame clones and leaves some out. The sample carries 200,000 to 250,000 clones, roughly 88% recorded once. Sequences were obtained from peripheral blood. The origin of the receptors is a man aged 45 to 65 with active or convalescent COVID-19.

The gene calls are TRBV19 and TRBJ1-2, with 9 positions matching TRBD1. V gave up 4 bases and J gave up 2 bases; unmatched junction bases: 5. The V gene's germline CDR1 is LNHDA and CDR2 SQIVND (reference sequence). This CDR3 has 15 amino acids. CDR3 residues: CASSTDRGANYGYTF. The CDR3, as DNA: TGTGCCAGTAGTACAGACAGGGGGGCGAACTATGGCTACACCTTC.

In its sample, this clone was seen once. The V gene is TRBV6-5, the J gene TRBJ1-2, with 9 positions matching TRBD1. The CDR3 runs to 13 residues. The J segment lost 2 bases and the V segment lost 8 bases, leaving 3 bases of the junction unmatched. Germline values: CDR1 MNHEY, CDR2 SVGAGI. The CDR3 loop is CASRDRENYGYTF. The CDR3 DNA reads TGTGCCAGCCGGGACAGGGAGAACTATGGCTACACCTTC.

This chain links TRBV6-2 or TRBV6-3 with TRBJ2-7, with 8 bases identical to TRBD1. There are 17 residues in the CDR3. The germline V gene has CDR1 MNHEY and CDR2 SVGEGT. The V gene end was trimmed by 3 bases and the J gene end by 3 bases; junction bases not matched to a gene: 13. CDR3 sequence reads: CASSYLRGRGRNYEQYF. In nucleotides, the CDR3 is TGTGCCAGCAGTTATCTTCGAGGCAGGGGGCGGAACTACGAGCAGTACTTC.

This chain uses TRBV7-9 with TRBJ2-1; 11 bases fit TRBD1. This CDR3 contains 17 residues. The germline V gene encodes CDR1 SEHNR and CDR2 FQNEAQ (reference sequence). J gave up 4 bases and V 0 bases, and 5 bases lay outside the gene matches. CDR3 nucleotide sequence: TGTGCCAGCAGCTTAGCCAGGACAGGGGGCGGGTACAATGAGCAGTTCTTC. Protein: CASSLARTGGGYNEQFF. Looking up the rest from reference TRBV7-9 and TRBJ2-1 gives the full variable domain: DTGVSQNPRHKITKRGQNVTFRCDPISEHNRLYWYRQTLGQGPEFLTYFQNEAQLEKSRLLSDRFSAERPKGSFSTLEIQRTEQGDSAMYLCASSLARTGGGYNEQFFGPGTRLTVL.

The CDR3 loop is CASSWVGGGTEAFF. In nucleotides, the CDR3 is TGTGCCAGCAGTTGGGTAGGGGGGGGCACTGAAGCTTTCTTT. The chain employs TRBV6-5 and TRBJ1-1; D is perhaps TRBD1 (6 bases). This CDR3 has 14 amino acids. Trimming removed 4 bases from V and 4 bases from J, with 13 bases in between. The V gene's germline CDR1 is MNHEY and CDR2 SVGAGI.

The genes are TRBV20-1 and TRBJ2-3, with TRBD2 matching over 11 bases. Germline V gene lookup returns CDR1 DFQATT and CDR2 SNEGSKA (reference sequence). V was clipped by 3 bases and J by 4 bases; unmatched bases: 9. The CDR3 covers 16 residues. The chain's CDR3 is CSASGPSGGLADTQYF. The CDR3 nucleotides read TGCAGTGCTAGTGGGCCTAGCGGGGGGCTTGCAGATACGCAGTATTTT.

The genes are TRBV7-9 and TRBJ1-6; 7 bases align to TRBD1. The V gene end was trimmed by 5 bases and the J gene end by 10 bases; junction bases not matched to a gene: 8. This CDR3 has 14 amino acids. Germline V lookup: CDR1 SEHNR, CDR2 FQNEAQ (reference sequence). CDR3 DNA sequence: TGTGCCAGCAGCGATGACAGGGTGGGGTCACCCCTCCACTTT. It specifies CASSDDRVGSPLHF.

The table lists this clone with a few counts. The chain employs TRBV5-1 and TRBJ1-3; a possible D gene is TRBD1 (5 bases). CDR3 length: 14 amino acids. The germline V gene encodes CDR1 SGHRS and CDR2 YFSETQ. Trimming removed 0 bases at V and 7 bases at J, with 11 bases between. As DNA, the CDR3 is TGCGCCAGCAGCTTGGACGGCAGGGTGAACACCATATATTTT. As protein: CASSLDGRVNTIYF.